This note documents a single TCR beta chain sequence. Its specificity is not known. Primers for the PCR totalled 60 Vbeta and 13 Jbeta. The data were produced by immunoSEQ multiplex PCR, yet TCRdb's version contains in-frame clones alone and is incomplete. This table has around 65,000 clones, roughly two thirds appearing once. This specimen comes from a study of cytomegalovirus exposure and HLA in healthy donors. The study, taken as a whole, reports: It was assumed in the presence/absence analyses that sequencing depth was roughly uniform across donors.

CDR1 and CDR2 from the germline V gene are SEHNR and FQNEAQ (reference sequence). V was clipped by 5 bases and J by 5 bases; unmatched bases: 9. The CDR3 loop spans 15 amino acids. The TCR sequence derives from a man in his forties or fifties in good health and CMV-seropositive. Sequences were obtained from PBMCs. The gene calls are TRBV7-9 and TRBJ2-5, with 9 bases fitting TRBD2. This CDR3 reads CASSGAGGRKETQYF. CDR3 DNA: TGTGCCAGCAGCGGGGCGGGGGGGCGGAAGGAGACCCAGTACTTC.